A single T cell receptor (beta chain) is shown here with its context. As yet, its antigen is unknown. Trimming shortened V by 1 base and J by 4 bases, and 9 bases separated the two germline ends. The CDR3 has 14 residues. CDR1 and CDR2 from the germline V gene are SGHTA and FQGTGA. TCRdb passed the 5' RACE reads through MiXCR, listing each CDR3 protein once. The sample has 260,000 or so distinct CDR3 sequences; around 17% are singletons. The record originates from a study of T-cell memory formation after mild COVID-19. Study results and caveats: Mainly CM and EM harbored the contracting CD4+ clones; mainly EMRA harbored the CD8+ ones. Whether day 37 second-wave clones are SARS-CoV-2-specific was not confirmed.

The sample consisted of PBMCs or a T cell subset sorted from them (not recorded which). This sequence was found in a man aged 18-30 years who had mild COVID-19 (a few samples of this study predate the infection). Cell type and time point are not known. The rearrangement joins TRBV7-3 to TRBJ2-3, with D possibly matching TRBD2 (5 bases). CDR3 DNA: TGTGCCAGCAGCTTAAATCCCGGGGCAGATACGCAGTATTTT. Protein: CASSLNPGADTQYF. Drawing the rest from reference TRBV7-3 and TRBJ2-3, the complete variable domain is GAGVSQTPSNKVTEKGKYVELRCDPISGHTALYWYRQSLGQGPEFLIYFQGTGAADDSGLPNDRFFAVRPEGSVSTLKIQRTERGDSAVYLCASSLNPGADTQYFGPGTRLTVL.